This TCR beta chain was identified in a study of blood T cell repertoires in COVID-19. Study details: COVID-19 samples collected from the United States, Italy and Spain covered acute and convalescent phases. Sample material is recorded as cDNA or gDNA derived from T cells, B-cell-depleted T cells, or PBMCs.

Germline-derived CDR1 and CDR2 are SNHLY and FYNNEI. This CDR3 contains 14 residues. Trimming took 3 bases from V and 1 from J, leaving 9 bases between them. Per the original methods: The assay estimated nucleated cells by amplifying reference gene primers. Only in-frame clones appear in the TCRdb table, and some are missing; sequencing was by immunoSEQ multiplex PCR. The DNA was the basis for D and trimming; V, J and clone size are from that table. The sample yields about 160,000 clones, roughly 80% seen once. One Seattle source followed patients from active infection through their disease course. The rearrangement uses TRBV2 and TRBJ1-2, with D unresolved. The source of this sequence is a woman in her thirties or forties with COVID-19, enrolled during active disease. Sequenced sample: peripheral blood. The CDR3 here is CASSETGFNYGYTF. CDR3 sequence (DNA): TGTGCCAGCAGTGAGACGGGGTTTAACTATGGCTACACCTTC.